This T cell receptor (beta chain) was captured by sequencing in a study of blood T cells in healthy people across ages. The draw of peripheral blood yielded about 9.4 milliliters from each donor. Germline V gene data show CDR1 as MDHEN and CDR2 as SYDVKM. The trim removed 6 bases at V and 6 bases at J, leaving 17 bases unmatched. There are 17 residues in the CDR3. Broader study findings: Across samples, TCR beta diversity tracked strongly with naive T cell percentage.

With respect to this clonotype: Its antigen is not known.

The authors ran a second PCR of 7 to 11 cycles using a sample-barcoded 5' primer and a J-beta primer mix. TCRdb re-called the 5' RACE reads with MiXCR, one entry per CDR3 protein. The sample lists hundreds of thousands of distinct CDR3 sequences, approximately 40% occurring once. The sequencing sample was made of blood. The chain couples TRBV28 to TRBJ2-1; 7 bases fit TRBD2. This sequence originates from a man older than 75 in good health. In DNA, the CDR3 is TGTGCCAGCAGCCACTCCTGGGAGGGTTTAAGGGTCAATGAGCAGTTCTTC. It is translated as CASSHSWEGLRVNEQFF.